The source of this TCR beta chain is a study of cytomegalovirus exposure and HLA in healthy donors. Germline CDR1 SQVTM, CDR2 ANQGSEA. Trimming shortened V by 2 bases and J by 1 base, and 11 bases separated the two germline ends. CDR3 length: 14 residues. PCR employed 60 Vbeta and 13 Jbeta primers. Sequencing was performed with immunoSEQ multiplex PCR; in TCRdb, only in-frame clones are kept and a portion is missing. The sample holds 50,000 to 65,000 clones, about 70% seen once. Notes on this clone: Its antigen remains unidentified.

Overall study findings and caveats: As a later analysis revealed, the rate of TCR association differed by HLA locus, with DRB1 most and HLA-C fewest. Across all donors, roughly uniform sequencing depth was an assumption of the presence/absence analyses.

This receptor was obtained from a woman aged 45-65 years in good health and CMV-seropositive. The sequencing sample was made of PBMCs. The gene calls are TRBV29-1 and TRBJ1-2, with D possibly TRBD1 on 5 matching bases. CDR3 protein: CSVEKGEDNYGYTF. The CDR3 DNA follows: TGCAGCGTTGAAAAAGGGGAAGATAACTATGGCTACACCTTC.